Reported below is one T cell receptor (beta chain). Antigen: not known. These data come from a study of response to subunit inactivated influenza vaccine. Study observations and caveats: It was suggested by the authors that few new T cells are recruited by each seasonal influenza vaccination.

One entry per CDR3 protein results from TCRdb running MiXCR on the RT-PCR reads. The table shows 590,000 or so distinct CDR3 sequences, with about 15% occurring only once. The sequencing used PBMCs from blood, collected 14 to 15 days before vaccination. The TCR sequence derives from a man aged 45-65 years who received an inactivated influenza vaccine.

CDR3 residues: CASSIRTEMNTEAFF. CDR3 DNA: TGTGCCAGTAGTATTCGGACGGAGATGAACACTGAAGCTTTCTTT. This chain connects TRBV19 to TRBJ1-1, with D unclear. Germline V gene lookup returns CDR1 LNHDA and CDR2 SQIVND (reference sequence). Trimming removed 3 bases from V and 0 bases from J, with 11 bases in between. The CDR3 sequence is 15 residues long.